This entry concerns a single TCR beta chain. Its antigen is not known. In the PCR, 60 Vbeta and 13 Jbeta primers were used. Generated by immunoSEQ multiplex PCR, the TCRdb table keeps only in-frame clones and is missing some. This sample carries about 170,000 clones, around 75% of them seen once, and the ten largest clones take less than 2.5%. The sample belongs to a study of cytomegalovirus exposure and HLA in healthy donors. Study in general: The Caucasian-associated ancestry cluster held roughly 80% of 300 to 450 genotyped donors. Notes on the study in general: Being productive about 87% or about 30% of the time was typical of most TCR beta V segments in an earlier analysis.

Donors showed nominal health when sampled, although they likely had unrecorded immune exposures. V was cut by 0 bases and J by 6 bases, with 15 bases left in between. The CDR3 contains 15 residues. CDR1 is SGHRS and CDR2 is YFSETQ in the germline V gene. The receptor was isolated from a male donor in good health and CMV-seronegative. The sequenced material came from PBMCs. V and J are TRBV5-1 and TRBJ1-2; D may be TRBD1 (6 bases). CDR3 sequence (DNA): TGCGCCAGCAGCTTGGATAGGAACAGGGTTAATGGCTACACCTTC. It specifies CASSLDRNRVNGYTF. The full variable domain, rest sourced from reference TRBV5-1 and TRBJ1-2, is KAGVTQTPRYLIKTRGQQVTLSCSPISGHRSVSWYQQTPGQGLQFLFEYFSETQRNKGNFPGRFSGRQFSNSRSEMNVSTLELGDSALYLCASSLDRNRVNGYTFGSGTRLTVV.